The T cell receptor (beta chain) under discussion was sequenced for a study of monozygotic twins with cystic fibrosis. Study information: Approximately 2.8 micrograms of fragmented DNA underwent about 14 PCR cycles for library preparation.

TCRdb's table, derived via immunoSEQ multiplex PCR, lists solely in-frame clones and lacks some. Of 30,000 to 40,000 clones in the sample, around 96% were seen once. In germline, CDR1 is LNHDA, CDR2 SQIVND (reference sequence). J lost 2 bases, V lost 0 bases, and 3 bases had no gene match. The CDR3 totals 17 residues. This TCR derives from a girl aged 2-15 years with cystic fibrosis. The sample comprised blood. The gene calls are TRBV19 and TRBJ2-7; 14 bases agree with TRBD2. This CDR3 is CASSIEGLAGGAYEQYF. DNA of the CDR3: TGTGCCAGTAGTATAGAAGGACTAGCGGGAGGAGCCTACGAGCAGTACTTC.